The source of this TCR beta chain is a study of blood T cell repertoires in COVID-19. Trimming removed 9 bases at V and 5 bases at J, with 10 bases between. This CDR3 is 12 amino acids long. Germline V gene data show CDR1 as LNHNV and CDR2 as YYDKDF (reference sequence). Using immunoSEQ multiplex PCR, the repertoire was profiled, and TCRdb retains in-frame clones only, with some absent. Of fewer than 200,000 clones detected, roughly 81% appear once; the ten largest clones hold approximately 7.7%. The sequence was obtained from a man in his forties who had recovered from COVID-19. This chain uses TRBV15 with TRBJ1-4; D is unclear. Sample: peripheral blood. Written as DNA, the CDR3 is TGTGCCACGGGTGTGGGCAATGAAAAACTGTTTTTT. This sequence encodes CATGVGNEKLFF. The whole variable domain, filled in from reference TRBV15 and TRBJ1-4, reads DAMVIQNPRYQVTQFGKPVTLSCSQTLNHNVMYWYQQKSSQAPKLLFHYYDKDFNNEADTPDNFQSRRPNTSFCFLDIRSPGLGDTAMYLCATGVGNEKLFFGSGTQLSVL.